Given below is one T cell receptor (beta chain) in context. Its antigen is not known. The sample belongs to a study of cytomegalovirus exposure and HLA in healthy donors. Findings and caveats of the study: Cytomegalovirus association was assigned to approximately 180 TCR beta chains.

The protocol was immunoSEQ multiplex PCR, while the TCRdb copy is restricted to in-frame clones and leaves out a portion. The table lists some 130,000 clones, 89% of them singletons, with about 1.2% in the top ten. CDR1 and CDR2 (germline): MNHNS, SASEGT. The CDR3 runs 11 residues. The V gene lost 11 bases and the J gene lost 8 bases, with 13 bases spanning the gap. The sequence was obtained from a woman younger than 30 in good health and CMV-seronegative. The source material was PBMCs. The chain employs TRBV6-1 and TRBJ2-1, with D perhaps matching TRBD1 (6 bases). The CDR3 spells CASQGLHEQFF. The CDR3 bases are TGTGCCTCACAGGGTTTGCATGAGCAGTTCTTC.